This T cell receptor (beta chain) was identified during a study of cytomegalovirus exposure and HLA in healthy donors. Study information: In a previous analysis, about 100 million unique TCR beta sequences were found from about 190 million T cells.

Amplification used 60 Vbeta primers and 13 Jbeta primers. Measured with immunoSEQ multiplex PCR; TCRdb has only the in-frame clones, and not every one. The sample totals roughly 69,000 clones; its top ten clones hold roughly 1.7%. Study outcomes and limitations: Rates of TCR association differed by HLA locus in a later analysis, with DRB1 highest and HLA-C lowest. From TCR beta sequences, most subjects' HLA-A and HLA-B alleles were reportedly predicted accurately. Earlier findings revealed that most TCR beta V segments proved productive either about 90% or about 30% of the time.

Regarding this clone: Its antigen is unidentified.

V lost 0 bases and J 0 bases, leaving 15 bases between the germline ends. CDR1 is LGHNA, CDR2 YSLEER, per germline. The CDR3 runs 18 residues. The sequenced material came from PBMCs. The chain combines TRBV4-3 with TRBJ2-1, with TRBD1 as a possible D gene (5 bases). The sequence was obtained from a woman in her 30s in good health and CMV-seronegative. CDR3 loop: CASSQEGPDRRSYNEQFF. CDR3 DNA: TGCGCCAGCAGCCAAGAAGGCCCTGACAGACGCTCCTACAATGAGCAGTTCTTC.